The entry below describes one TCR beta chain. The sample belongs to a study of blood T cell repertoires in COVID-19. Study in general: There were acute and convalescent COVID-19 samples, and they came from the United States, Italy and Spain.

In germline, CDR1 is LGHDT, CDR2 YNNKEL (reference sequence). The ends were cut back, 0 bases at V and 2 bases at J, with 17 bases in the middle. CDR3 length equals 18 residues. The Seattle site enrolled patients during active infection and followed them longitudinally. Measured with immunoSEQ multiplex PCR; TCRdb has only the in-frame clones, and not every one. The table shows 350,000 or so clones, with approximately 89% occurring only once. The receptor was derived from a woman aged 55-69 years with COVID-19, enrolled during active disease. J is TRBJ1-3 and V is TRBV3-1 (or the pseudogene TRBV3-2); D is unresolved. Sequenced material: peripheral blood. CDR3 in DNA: TGTGCCAGCAGCCAAGATGCGAGGTTCTGGCTCACTGGAAACACCATATATTTT. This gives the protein CASSQDARFWLTGNTIYF.